The 5 T cell receptor beta chains listed next were all sequenced from one sample in a study of CD8 T cells in ankylosing spondylitis. TCRdb ran MiXCR on the 5' RACE reads and lists one entry per CDR3 protein. The sample has over 130,000 distinct CDR3 sequences; around 42% are singletons. The sequenced sample consisted of synovial fluid, either unsorted or a sorted T cell fraction (not recorded which). All receptors come from a male donor with ankylosing spondylitis.

This clonotype turned up a few times. At one end, the junction sequence differs from germline, possibly due to a read error. This CDR3 reads CASSPTPPGELFF. The CDR3 region has the DNA TGTGCTAGCAGCCCGACCCCTCCCGGGGAGCTGTTTTTT. The V gene is TRBV7-7, the J gene TRBJ2-2; no reliable D call. This CDR3 contains 13 residues. The V gene's germline CDR1 is SSHAT and CDR2 FNYEAQ (reference sequence).

This clonotype was detected only a few times. The chain recombines TRBV18 with TRBJ2-1; perhaps TRBD1 as D (5 bases). Germline assignment: CDR1 KGHSH and CDR2 LQKENI. This CDR3 contains 17 residues. V lost 3 bases and J lost 0, with 15 bases in between. The CDR3 nucleotides are TGTGCCAGCTCACCGGATGAAAGGGGCTCCTCCTACAATGAGCAGTTCTTC. This encodes CASSPDERGSSYNEQFF. Supplemented by reference TRBV18 and TRBJ2-1, the full variable domain reads NAGVMQNPRHLVRRRGQEARLRCSPMKGHSHVYWYRQLPEEGLKFMVYLQKENIIDESGMPKERFSAEFPKEGPSILRIQQVVRGDSAAYFCASSPDERGSSYNEQFFGPGTRLTVL.

As DNA, the CDR3 is TGTGCCAGCAGCGCCCCAGCGAGGGGCTTAGGAGATACGCAGTATTTT. Translating it yields CASSAPARGLGDTQYF. J is TRBJ2-3 and V is TRBV9; either TRBD1 or TRBD2 may fit D (5 bases each). This CDR3 spans 16 amino acids. The germline gives CDR1 SGDLS, CDR2 YYNGEE. With 3 bases removed from V and 5 bases from J, the gap between germline ends came to 19 bases.

The chain links TRBV5-1 to TRBJ2-7; perhaps TRBD1 as D (5 bases). The CDR3 spans 12 residues. Germline V gives CDR1 SGHRS, CDR2 YFSETQ. Between the trimmed V and J ends, which lost 3 bases and 8 bases, there was a span of 12 bases. The CDR3 reads CASSSLQEKQYF. The DNA for the CDR3 is TGCGCCAGCAGCTCCCTACAGGAAAAGCAGTACTTC.

V gene TRBV6-5 combines with J gene TRBJ2-7, with a possible D match to TRBD1 (6 bases). CDR3 length: 15 amino acids. Per the germline V gene, CDR1 is MNHEY and CDR2 is SVGAGI. Trimming cost V 4 bases and J 3 bases, with 16 bases left between them. CDR3 sequence: CASSSVDRTVYEQYF. DNA for the CDR3: TGTGCCAGCAGTTCCGTTGACAGGACTGTCTACGAGCAGTACTTC.